The clone carrying this T cell receptor beta chain was detected once. Its antigen is undetermined. V was cut by 5 bases and J by 2 bases, with 10 bases left in between. Per germline, CDR1 SGHNT and CDR2 YYREEE (reference sequence). The CDR3 runs 14 residues. This entry belongs to a study of siplizumab effects on memory and regulatory T cells. The study's findings and limits: Sequences that were alloreactive and traceable to unstimulated CD4+ memory cells were significantly reduced by siplizumab. Naive or memory phenotype assignment was not possible for roughly 80-97% of proliferating CD4+ or CD8+ clones.

Repertoires were generated with immunoSEQ multiplex PCR, while TCRdb's copy carries only in-frame clones and drops some. Found here are more than 85,000 clones, roughly 91% of them singletons; the top ten hold approximately 0.32%. Sequences were obtained from CD4+ T cells sorted from blood. J is TRBJ2-2 and V is TRBV5-4; maybe TRBD1 (6 bases). The TCR sequence derives from a human donor in good health. The CDR3 region is CASRPDSNTGELFF. Written as DNA, the CDR3 is TGTGCCAGCAGACCGGACAGCAACACCGGGGAGCTGTTTTTT. Together with reference TRBV5-4 and TRBJ2-2, the CDR3 gives the full variable domain: ETGVTQSPTHLIKTRGQQVTLRCSSQSGHNTVSWYQQALGQGPQFIFQYYREEENGRGNFPPRFSGLQFPNYSSELNVNALELDDSALYLCASRPDSNTGELFFGEGSRLTVL.